This TCR beta chain is drawn from a study of long-term antiretroviral therapy in people with HIV. Points from the study as a whole: CDR3 lengths in HIV samples spanned a narrower range than controls. Upon ART, diversity increased but remained lower than transplant donor controls.

Runs used v3.0 of the immunoSEQ assay and were done at survey level. TCRdb keeps only in-frame clones here, not all; method: immunoSEQ multiplex PCR. The sample has about 30,000 clones, approximately 87% seen once. Germline CDR1 is MNHNS and CDR2 is SASEGT. The CDR3 has 15 amino acids. Germline trimming cut 6 bases from V and 2 bases from J; bases unmatched to any gene: 7. With regard to this clone: What it binds is not known.

The V call is TRBV6-1, the J call TRBJ2-1; the match to TRBD2 covers 7 bases. The clonotype comes from a woman younger than 35 with HIV. This specimen was unsorted PBMCs, taken 0.5 years after starting antiretroviral therapy. CDR3 DNA sequence: TGTGCCAGCAGGCTAAGCGGGAACGCCTACAATGAGCAGTTCTTC. This encodes CASRLSGNAYNEQFF.